The 26 T cell receptor beta chains listed next were all sequenced from one sample in a study of immune evolution from preneoplasia to lung adenocarcinoma (dated by TCRdb to 2020 to 2023). Receptors were amplified or captured by the immunoSEQ multiplex PCR assay. TCRdb limited this immuneACCESS table to in-frame rearrangements with V and J called. A share of clones is missing; checked studies link under half to unresolved V genes, and the rest is unexplained. Within this sample are approximately 12,000 clones, with 85% of them counted one time only. The ten largest clones capture 3.8% of the sample. Sequenced input: FFPE tissue from an adenomatous hyperplasia lung lesion. The label giving this sample's cell subset or site can be read as: atypical adenomatous hyperplasia (AAH), lung preneoplasia. The receptors here all came from a person aged 45-69 years with lung adenocarcinoma.

This rearrangement joins TRBV11-3 to TRBJ1-6; unclear D gene. V was clipped by 5 bases and J by 10 bases, with 12 bases between them. Germline V gene sequence: CDR1 SGHNT, CDR2 YENEEA. The CDR3 has 13 amino acids. Here the CDR3 DNA reads TGTGCCAGCAGCCTGAGGGTTATGTCACCCCTCCACTTT. Encoded protein: CASSLRVMSPLHF.

The chain couples TRBV7-3 to TRBJ1-2; a weak D match, TRBD1 (5 bases). CDR3 length: 16 amino acids. With 7 bases removed from V and 0 bases from J, the gap between germline ends came to 18 bases. Per the germline V gene, CDR1 is SGHTA and CDR2 is FQGTGA. The CDR3 region is CASTRPGLGANYGYTF. CDR3 DNA: TGTGCCAGCACCCGCCCTGGGTTGGGGGCTAACTATGGCTACACCTTC.

This clone has just one count. This chain uses TRBV2 with TRBJ1-5; no clear D gene. V gave up 4 bases and J gave up 6 bases, with 10 bases separating them. CDR1 and CDR2 (germline): SNHLY, FYNNEI. The CDR3 totals 13 residues. CDR3 region: CASSGERAQPQHF. CDR3 nucleotides: TGTGCCAGCAGTGGGGAGCGGGCTCAGCCCCAGCATTTT.

The CDR3 DNA reads TGTGCCAGCAGCTTAGAAGGTAGCGGGAGCGTCCCGCAGTACTTC. This translates into CASSLEGSGSVPQYF. The chain recombines TRBV11-3 with TRBJ2-7; 9 nucleotides match TRBD2. Trimming took 0 bases from V and 9 from J; bases not matched to a gene: 9. In germline, CDR1 is SGHNT, CDR2 YENEEA. CDR3 length: 15 residues.

V is TRBV18 and J is TRBJ1-3, with unresolved D. Trimming removed 2 bases from V and 2 bases from J, with 1 base in between. This CDR3 has 12 residues. Germline values: CDR1 KGHSH, CDR2 LQKENI. The CDR3 DNA reads TGTGCCAGCTCACCAGCTGGAAACACCATATATTTT. Translated, it gives CASSPAGNTIYF.

CDR3 region: CASSQRFFDVVTLYTQYF. DNA of the CDR3: TGCGCCAGCAGCCAACGATTCTTTGACGTTGTAACCCTCTATACGCAGTATTTT. J is TRBJ2-3 and V is TRBV4-1; D ambiguous. V gave up 2 bases and J gave up 7 bases, with 25 bases separating them. Germline CDR1 is MGHRA and CDR2 is YSYEKL. This CDR3 comprises 18 residues.

This clone was counted a few times. V and J are TRBV9 and TRBJ1-3; maybe TRBD1 (5 bases). Trimming pared 0 bases from V and 1 base from J, leaving 8 bases between. In germline, CDR1 is SGDLS, CDR2 YYNGEE. The CDR3 has 15 amino acids. CDR3 sequence (DNA): TGTGCCAGCAGCGTAGCGACAGCATCTGGAAACACCATATATTTT. Protein product: CASSVATASGNTIYF.

The V call is TRBV19, the J call TRBJ1-4; D remains ambiguous. The germline gives CDR1 LNHDA, CDR2 SQIVND (reference sequence). The CDR3 contains 12 residues. Trimming took off 3 bases at V and 4 bases at J, with 3 bases between the two ends. The CDR3 spells CASSINNEKLFF. The CDR3 nucleotides are TGTGCCAGTAGTATCAATAATGAAAAACTGTTTTTT.

V gene TRBV7-9 combines with J gene TRBJ1-1; TRBD1 might be the D (5 bases). Germline-derived CDR1 and CDR2 are SEHNR and FQNEAQ (reference sequence). The V and J ends lost 4 bases and 0 bases respectively, with 6 bases between them. This CDR3 contains 13 residues. The CDR3 loop is CASSSGMNTEAFF. CDR3 coding DNA: TGTGCCAGCAGCTCAGGGATGAACACTGAAGCTTTCTTT.

This chain links TRBV4-1 with TRBJ1-1; D gene unclear. Trimming took 0 bases from V and 11 from J, leaving 16 bases between them. CDR3 size: 14 residues. Germline V lookup: CDR1 MGHRA, CDR2 YSYEKL. CDR3 DNA sequence: TGCGCCAGCAGCCAAGATTGGGAGGACCGGGCGGCTTTCTTT. Translating it yields CASSQDWEDRAAFF.

V gene TRBV7-2 combines with J gene TRBJ2-3, with a possible D match to TRBD2 (6 bases). V was clipped by 2 bases and J by 6 bases, with 18 bases between them. CDR3 length: 16 amino acids. Germline CDR1 reads SGHTA; CDR2 reads FQGNSA. This CDR3 is CASSLQAGVGPDTQYF. The DNA for the CDR3 is TGTGCCAGCAGCTTACAAGCGGGTGTGGGGCCTGATACGCAGTATTTT.

As for this clone: Within the sample, other DNA sequences also encode this same CDR3. This rearrangement joins TRBV11-3 to TRBJ2-1; possible D gene TRBD2, 5 bases. V shed 0 bases and J shed 0 bases, with 9 bases lying between them. This CDR3 has 16 residues. Germline V gives CDR1 SGHNT, CDR2 YENEEA. DNA for the CDR3: TGTGCCAGCAGCTTAGACCCGGGAAGCTCCTACAATGAGCAGTTCTTC. It is translated as CASSLDPGSSYNEQFF. Complete variable domain (other parts from reference TRBV11-3 and TRBJ2-1): EAGVVQSPRYKIIEKKQPVAFWCNPISGHNTLYWYLQNLGQGPELLIRYENEEAVDDSQLPKDRFSAERLKGVDSTLKIQPAELGDSAVYLCASSLDPGSSYNEQFFGPGTRLTVL.

The V gene is TRBV4-1, the J gene TRBJ1-2; perhaps TRBD1 as D (6 bases). This CDR3 has 15 amino acids. Trimming pared 2 bases from V and 4 bases from J, leaving 14 bases between. Germline CDR1 reads MGHRA; CDR2 reads YSYEKL. CDR3 protein: CASSQRAGDSYGYTF. The DNA for the CDR3 is TGCGCCAGCAGCCAAAGAGCAGGGGATTCCTATGGCTACACCTTC.

V and J are TRBV15 and TRBJ2-1; D gene ambiguous. Per the germline V gene, CDR1 is LNHNV and CDR2 is YYDKDF (reference sequence). The CDR3 has 13 amino acids. V was pared by 1 base and J by 7 bases, with 8 bases between. The chain's CDR3 is CATSRGATNEQFF. As DNA, the CDR3 is TGTGCCACCAGCAGAGGGGCGACGAATGAGCAGTTCTTC.

This clone was observed once. This rearrangement joins TRBV5-1 to TRBJ2-1; possible D gene TRBD1, 6 bases. The CDR3 spans 16 residues. The germline V and J ends were trimmed by 0 bases and 1 base, with 11 bases remaining between them. The germline V gene has CDR1 SGHRS and CDR2 YFSETQ. CDR3 nucleotide sequence: TGCGCCAGCAGCTTGGGGGACACGAGTTCCTACAATGAGCAGTTCTTC. Protein: CASSLGDTSSYNEQFF.

The J gene is TRBJ1-5, the V gene TRBV2; no clear D. The germline V gene encodes CDR1 SNHLY and CDR2 FYNNEI. V dropped 7 bases and J dropped 6 bases, with 16 bases sitting between them. CDR3 size: 14 residues. DNA for the CDR3: TGTGCCAGCACAGTGAACCGGAACGGTCAGCCCCAGCATTTT. Translating it yields CASTVNRNGQPQHF.

This clone was picked up one time. J is TRBJ1-2 and V is TRBV6-5; 10 bases are a match to TRBD1. CDR3 length: 13 residues. The ends lost 6 bases at V and 8 bases at J; junction bases unmatched: 6. Germline V gene data show CDR1 as MNHEY and CDR2 as SVGAGI. CDR3 sequence reads: CASSRGTGAGYTF. For the CDR3, the DNA is TGTGCCAGCAGCCGAGGGACAGGGGCAGGCTACACCTTC.

This clone has only a few counts. The chain has TRBV9 and TRBJ2-1, with 14 nucleotides matching TRBD2. The CDR3 totals 15 residues. Trimming cost V 4 bases and J 8 bases; bases outside gene matches: 5. Germline V CDR1 and CDR2: SGDLS, YYNGEE. The CDR3 protein is CASSSMGLAGDEQFF. The CDR3, as DNA: TGTGCCAGCAGCTCAATGGGACTAGCGGGGGATGAGCAGTTCTTC.

The gene calls are TRBV29-1 and TRBJ2-5, with D unresolved. V was pared by 4 bases and J by 7 bases, with 7 bases between. The CDR3 runs to 10 residues. The V gene's germline CDR1 is SQVTM and CDR2 ANQGSEA. As DNA, the CDR3 is TGCAGCGTTGGGTCGGGGACCCAGTACTTC. Residues: CSVGSGTQYF.

The chain carries TRBV6-5 and TRBJ1-2; possibly TRBD1 for D (6 bases). Germline V gives CDR1 MNHEY, CDR2 SVGAGI. The CDR3 is 13 residues long. The V end was cut by 6 bases, the J end by 8 bases, with 16 bases between. CDR3 DNA sequence: TGTGCCAGCAGCCACGGGACAAATAACGGCTACACCTTC. This codes for CASSHGTNNGYTF.

This clone was seen a few times. The V gene is TRBV5-6, the J gene TRBJ2-1; D ambiguous. This CDR3 has 14 amino acids. Looked up from germline, CDR1 is SGHDT and CDR2 is YYEEEE. V lost 5 bases and J 8 bases, leaving 17 bases between the germline ends. The CDR3 region has the DNA TGTGCCAGCAGTAAACAACGGGTAGATGATGAGCAGTTCTTC. Its translation: CASSKQRVDDEQFF.

The chain employs TRBV5-6 and TRBJ1-1; D is undetermined. Germline assignment: CDR1 SGHDT and CDR2 YYEEEE. The CDR3 sequence is 14 residues long. V gave up 4 bases and J gave up 3 bases, with 13 bases separating them. The chain's CDR3 is CASSLLDGYTEAFF. CDR3 DNA sequence: TGTGCCAGCAGCCTATTGGACGGTTACACTGAAGCTTTCTTT.

The genes are TRBV11-2 and TRBJ1-2; tentatively, D is TRBD1 (5 bases). The CDR3 spans 14 residues. Germline V CDR1 and CDR2: SGHAT, FQNNGV. Trimming removed 5 bases at V and 8 bases at J, with 18 bases between. The CDR3 DNA follows: TGTGCCAGCAGCCTACACGCCAGGGCGGGAGGCTACACCTTC. Amino acid sequence: CASSLHARAGGYTF.

The chain carries TRBV14 and TRBJ1-1, with 9 bases fitting TRBD1. V dropped 1 base and J dropped 10; count of bases not matched to a gene: 10. Germline CDR1 and CDR2: SGHDN and FVKESK. CDR3 length: 15 amino acids. CDR3 in amino acids: CASSQVWGQGKGAFF. The CDR3 DNA reads TGTGCCAGCAGCCAAGTTTGGGGACAGGGTAAGGGAGCTTTCTTT. The full variable domain, with the rest looked up from reference TRBV14 and TRBJ1-1, is EAGVTQFPSHSVIEKGQTVTLRCDPISGHDNLYWYRRVMGKEIKFLLHFVKESKQDESGMPNNRFLAERTGGTYSTLKVQPAELEDSGVYFCASSQVWGQGKGAFFGQGTRLTVV.

This clone was observed a handful of times. Different DNA sequences within this sample yield the same CDR3. The chain links TRBV30 to TRBJ2-7; D uncertain. Germline-derived CDR1 and CDR2 are GTSNPN and SVGIG (reference sequence). The V end lost 0 bases, the J end lost 3 bases, and 12 bases lay between the germline ends. CDR3 length equals 14 residues. The CDR3 loop is CAWSVLARSYEQYF. For the CDR3, the DNA is TGTGCCTGGAGTGTACTCGCCAGGAGCTACGAGCAGTACTTC.

The rearrangement links TRBV7-8 to TRBJ1-1; D is perhaps TRBD1 (6 bases). The CDR3 spans 16 residues. Per germline, CDR1 SGHVS and CDR2 FQNEAQ. Trimming stripped 4 bases from V and 1 base from J, with 16 bases between. CDR3 in amino acids: CASSWRTDPGNTEAFF. The CDR3 nucleotides are TGTGCCAGCAGCTGGCGGACAGACCCGGGGAACACTGAAGCTTTCTTT.